The clone carrying this TCR beta chain was observed many times. Antigen: not known. Until they underwent thyroid surgery, no patient had received any treatment. These data belong to a study of metastatic and nonmetastatic thyroid tumors. The overall study: Both malignant and benign thyroid patients supplied peripheral blood and tumor or nodule tissue samples, across which the repertoires of these patients were then compared. Regarding the study as a whole: It was reportedly found that TCR beta diversity was significantly higher in malignant thyroid tumors than in benign nodules, a difference seen in both blood and tumor samples.

TCRdb re-analyzed the PCR reads using MiXCR. Altogether 25,000 to 30,000 clones are present, less than 4% being singletons, with the ten largest covering 3% to 3.5%. The sequenced material came from blood. This receptor was identified in a male donor with papillary thyroid cancer or a benign thyroid nodule (not recorded which). Some clones in this sample may be carry-over from other donors' samples.

This CDR3 reads CASSPGGQSGTDTQYF. DNA for the CDR3: TGTGCCAGCAGCCCGGGAGGACAGTCTGGCACAGATACGCAGTATTTT. The rearrangement links TRBV3-1 to TRBJ2-3, with a tentative D call TRBD2 (7 bases). CDR1 LGHDT and CDR2 YNNKEL come from the germline V gene (reference sequence). The ends were cut back, 4 bases at V and 1 base at J, with 15 bases in the middle. The CDR3 is made up of 16 amino acids.